The 26 T cell receptor beta chains given below trace back to one sample, sequenced in a study of blood T cell repertoires in COVID-19. The assay was immunoSEQ multiplex PCR, and TCRdb's table has in-frame clones only and misses some. The sample includes under 150,000 clones, about 80% of them seen just once. Specimen: peripheral blood. These receptor sequences come from a human donor in a cohort sampled during active COVID-19.

The rearrangement joins TRBV28 to TRBJ1-2, with D tentatively TRBD1 (6 bases). This CDR3 has 17 amino acids. CDR1 is MDHEN and CDR2 is SYDVKM in the germline V gene. Between the trimmed V and J ends, which lost 7 bases and 5 bases, there was a span of 26 bases. The CDR3 here is CASMEMKGRGWRYGYTF. The CDR3 DNA follows: TGTGCCAGCATGGAGATGAAGGGGAGGGGGTGGAGGTATGGCTACACCTTC.

The J gene is TRBJ1-2, the V gene TRBV7-2; perhaps TRBD1 as D (5 bases). From germline, CDR1 is SGHTA and CDR2 FQGNSA. V was pared by 1 base and J by 3 bases, with 9 bases between. CDR3 length: 14 residues. CDR3 region: CASSLDRNDYGYTF. The CDR3 nucleotides read TGTGCCAGCAGCTTAGACAGGAATGACTATGGCTACACCTTC.

This rearrangement joins TRBV25-1 to TRBJ2-2; 9 bases are a match to TRBD2. V gave up 8 bases and J gave up 1 base; unmatched junction bases: 8. Germline V gene sequence: CDR1 MGHDK, CDR2 SYGVNS. The CDR3 is 16 amino acids. In DNA, the CDR3 is TGTGCCAGCTTGGGGCGGGAGGGCTTGAACACCGGGGAGCTGTTTTTT. Protein sequence: CASLGREGLNTGELFF.

A single count supports this clone. The J gene is TRBJ1-1, the V gene TRBV19, with 8 nucleotides matching TRBD1. Looked up from germline, CDR1 is LNHDA and CDR2 is SQIVND (reference sequence). The length of the CDR3 is 14 residues. V lost 6 bases to trimming and J lost 5 bases; unmatched junction nucleotides: 8. This CDR3 is CASRPQGAVTEAFF. CDR3 coding DNA: TGTGCCAGTAGGCCCCAGGGGGCAGTTACTGAAGCTTTCTTT.

The chain recombines TRBV29-1 with TRBJ1-1; unclear D gene. The V gene lost 5 bases and the J gene lost 0 bases, with 13 bases spanning the gap. The CDR3 has 14 residues. Germline lookup yields CDR1 SQVTM and CDR2 ANQGSEA. The CDR3 sequence: CSVFTTLLNTEAFF. The CDR3 DNA reads TGCAGCGTTTTTACTACCCTCCTGAACACTGAAGCTTTCTTT.

The chain uses TRBV19 and TRBJ2-7, with TRBD2 matching 7 bases. The CDR3 totals 18 residues. With 2 bases clipped from V and 2 bases from J, the junction kept 15 bases outside the gene matches. Looked up from germline, CDR1 is LNHDA and CDR2 is SQIVND (reference sequence). Here the CDR3 DNA reads TGTGCCAGTAGTATACGCCCGCCCGGACTAGTCTCAGCCTACGAGCAGTACTTC. Its protein is CASSIRPPGLVSAYEQYF.

V usage is TRBV28 and J usage is TRBJ2-1; the match to TRBD2 covers 8 bases. This CDR3 contains 14 residues. Germline V gene data show CDR1 as MDHEN and CDR2 as SYDVKM. J lost 11 bases, V lost 5 bases, and 11 bases had no gene match. CDR3 DNA: TGTGCCAGCAGTCCCGGGACTAGTGTCTTTAAGCAGTTCTTC. Its protein product is CASSPGTSVFKQFF.

The chain uses TRBV4-3 and TRBJ1-5, with D maybe TRBD1 (6 bases). The CDR3 runs to 14 residues. Germline V gene lookup returns CDR1 LGHNA and CDR2 YSLEER. The germline V and J ends were trimmed by 4 bases and 4 bases, with 11 bases remaining between them. Here the CDR3 reads CASSRDMGNQPQHF. Written as DNA, the CDR3 is TGCGCCAGCAGCCGGGACATGGGGAATCAGCCCCAGCATTTT.

V usage is TRBV7-9 and J usage is TRBJ2-7; D may be TRBD2 (5 bases). Germline V CDR1 and CDR2: SEHNR, FQNEAQ (reference sequence). This CDR3 is built from 14 residues. V lost 5 bases and J lost 0, with 11 bases in between. The DNA for the CDR3 is TGTGCCAGCAGCCCGAGGGTGAACTCCTACGAGCAGTACTTC. Amino acid sequence: CASSPRVNSYEQYF.

The chain combines TRBV18 with TRBJ2-3; 7 bases align to TRBD2. Trimming cost V 2 bases and J 5 bases; bases outside gene matches: 7. Germline-derived CDR1 and CDR2 are KGHSH and LQKENI. CDR3 length equals 15 residues. This CDR3 reads CASSPNSAGIDTQYF. CDR3 coding DNA: TGTGCCAGCTCACCAAACTCAGCGGGGATAGATACGCAGTATTTT.

A remark on this clone: Distinct nucleotide sequences in the sample also encode this CDR3. This chain uses TRBV18 with TRBJ1-5, with 7 bases identical to TRBD1. The CDR3 has 14 residues. The germline CDR1 and CDR2 sequences are KGHSH and LQKENI. J lost 3 bases, V lost 3 bases, and 2 bases had no gene match. DNA for the CDR3: TGTGCCAGCTCACCGGGACAGAACAATCAGCCCCAGCATTTT. This gives the protein CASSPGQNNQPQHF. The full variable domain, in which reference TRBV18 and TRBJ1-5 provide the parts outside the CDR3, is NAGVMQNPRHLVRRRGQEARLRCSPMKGHSHVYWYRQLPEEGLKFMVYLQKENIIDESGMPKERFSAEFPKEGPSILRIQQVVRGDSAAYFCASSPGQNNQPQHFGDGTRLSIL.

This clone was detected once. J is TRBJ2-7 and V is TRBV5-6; weak D call: TRBD2 (5 bases). CDR1 and CDR2 (germline): SGHDT, YYEEEE. The CDR3 totals 17 residues. Trimming took 2 bases from V and 0 from J, leaving 18 bases between them. CDR3 residues: CASSFSYRDTSSYEQYF. The CDR3 bases are TGTGCCAGCAGCTTCTCCTATAGAGATACTAGCTCCTACGAGCAGTACTTC.

The chain couples TRBV5-6 to TRBJ1-1, with a tentative D call TRBD1 (5 bases). CDR3 size: 13 residues. V lost 4 bases, J lost 4 bases, and 11 bases lay in between. Germline V gives CDR1 SGHDT, CDR2 YYEEEE. The CDR3 spells CASSMTVGTEAFF. CDR3 DNA: TGTGCCAGCAGCATGACAGTTGGCACTGAAGCTTTCTTT.

V usage is TRBV18 and J usage is TRBJ1-3; D gene ambiguous. Trimming cost V 3 bases and J 0 bases, with 12 bases left between them. The CDR3 covers 16 residues. The germline V gene has CDR1 KGHSH and CDR2 LQKENI. The CDR3 nucleotides are TGTGCCAGCTCACCTCGAGTGGGGAGCTCTGGAAACACCATATATTTT. This gives the protein CASSPRVGSSGNTIYF.

The V call is TRBV19, the J call TRBJ2-2, with 14 bases lining up with TRBD2. The CDR3 length is 19 residues. CDR1 and CDR2 from the germline V gene are LNHDA and SQIVND (reference sequence). Trimming removed 5 bases from V and 5 bases from J; junction bases left unmatched: 13. In DNA, the CDR3 is TGTGCCAGTAGTTTCCTCCGGCGACTAGCGGGAGGGCGGACCGGGGAGCTGTTTTTT. Protein sequence: CASSFLRRLAGGRTGELFF.

V and J are TRBV6-6 and TRBJ1-1, with D possibly being TRBD1 (5 bases). Trimming left V 6 bases short and J 4 bases short, with 15 bases between. The length of the CDR3 is 14 residues. Germline assignment: CDR1 MNHNY and CDR2 SVGAGI (reference sequence). The CDR3 DNA reads as TGTGCCAGCAGGAGTAAAGGGAGGGGCACTGAAGCTTTCTTT. Its protein product is CASRSKGRGTEAFF.

The chain uses TRBV10-3 and TRBJ2-6; perhaps TRBD2 as D (5 bases). Germline values: CDR1 ENHRY, CDR2 SYGVKD. The ends were cut back, 6 bases at V and 0 bases at J, with 6 bases in the middle. The CDR3 has 14 amino acids. The CDR3 DNA is TGTGCCATCAGGGGAGACTCTGGGGCCAACGTCCTGACTTTC. This encodes CAIRGDSGANVLTF.

The chain couples TRBV10-3 to TRBJ1-1, with 10 positions matching TRBD1. This CDR3 is built from 14 residues. J gave up 3 bases and V 8 bases, and 6 bases lay outside the gene matches. The germline gives CDR1 ENHRY, CDR2 SYGVKD. The CDR3 sequence is CAIGGTGVDTEAFF. The DNA for the CDR3 is TGTGCCATCGGGGGGACAGGGGTTGACACTGAAGCTTTCTTT.

CDR3 nucleotides: TGTGCCAGCTTTGGGACAGTAAACACTGAAGCTTTCTTT. As protein: CASFGTVNTEAFF. The chain joins TRBV6-4 to TRBJ1-1; TRBD1 matches at 7 bases. Unmatched junction bases numbered 5, after V lost 8 bases and J lost 2 bases. This CDR3 spans 13 amino acids. The germline CDR1 and CDR2 sequences are MRHNA and SNTAGT.

The J gene is TRBJ2-5, the V gene TRBV7-2; D unresolved. This CDR3 has 13 residues. Between the trimmed V and J ends, which lost 3 bases and 1 base, there was a span of 6 bases. Germline assignment: CDR1 SGHTA and CDR2 FQGNSA. Here the CDR3 reads CASSFEPQETQYF. CDR3 sequence (DNA): TGTGCCAGCAGCTTTGAGCCCCAAGAGACCCAGTACTTC.

The V gene is TRBV18, the J gene TRBJ2-1; 13 nucleotides align to TRBD2. The ends lost 6 bases at V and 9 bases at J; junction bases unmatched: 5. From germline, CDR1 is KGHSH and CDR2 LQKENI. The CDR3 is 14 amino acids. CDR3 sequence: CASSGLAGAGEQFF. The CDR3 region has the DNA TGTGCCAGCTCCGGACTAGCGGGAGCTGGTGAGCAGTTCTTC.

CDR3 amino acids: CASSLGGGFEQYF. The DNA for the CDR3 is TGTGCCAGCAGTTTAGGGGGGGGCTTCGAGCAGTACTTC. The chain recombines TRBV12-3 or TRBV12-4 with TRBJ2-7, with a tentative D call TRBD2 (7 bases). The V end was cut by 1 base, the J end by 6 bases, with 10 bases between. This CDR3 has 13 amino acids.

This clone was seen ten or more times. This chain links TRBV7-9 with TRBJ2-3; 8 bases are a match to TRBD1. Germline V CDR1 and CDR2: SEHNR, FQNEAQ (reference sequence). Losses at the gene ends were 1 base for V and 4 bases for J; bases not matched to a gene: 4. There are 15 residues in the CDR3. The CDR3 DNA is TGTGCCAGCAGCTTAGTCGCAGGGGGCGCAGATACGCAGTATTTT. Amino acid sequence: CASSLVAGGADTQYF.

The genes are TRBV3-1 (or the pseudogene TRBV3-2) and TRBJ1-5; TRBD1 agrees at 7 bases. Germline-derived CDR1 and CDR2 are LGHDT and YNNKEL (reference sequence). The CDR3 sequence is 18 residues long. Losses at the gene ends were 1 base for V and 1 base for J; bases not matched to a gene: 10. CDR3 coding DNA: TGTGCCAGCAGCCAAGCCGACAGGGTCCTTTGGAGCAATCAGCCCCAGCATTTT. This encodes CASSQADRVLWSNQPQHF.

The V and J genes are TRBV29-1 and TRBJ2-5, with D tentatively TRBD1 (6 bases). Germline-derived CDR1 and CDR2 are SQVTM and ANQGSEA. The CDR3 is 13 amino acids. V lost 6 bases and J lost 4, with 15 bases in between. CDR3 amino acids: CSVTDSQGETQYF. DNA for the CDR3: TGCAGCGTAACGGACAGTCAAGGAGAGACCCAGTACTTC. The complete variable domain, with remaining parts taken from reference TRBV29-1 and TRBJ2-5, reads SAVISQKPSRDICQRGTSLTIQCQVDSQVTMMFWYRQQPGQSLTLIATANQGSEATYESGFVIDKFPISRPNLTFSTLTVSNMSPEDSSIYLCSVTDSQGETQYFGPGTRLLVL.

This chain joins TRBV28 and TRBJ2-5, with TRBD1 matching over 7 bases. The V segment lost 6 bases and the J segment 6 bases; nucleotides outside the gene matches: 13. The CDR3 totals 15 residues. The germline V gene encodes CDR1 MDHEN and CDR2 SYDVKM. The CDR3 is CASSSSRQGWKTQYF. CDR3 in DNA: TGTGCCAGCAGCTCAAGTCGACAGGGCTGGAAGACCCAGTACTTC.